This TCR beta chain was identified in a study of blood T cell repertoires in COVID-19 (dated by TCRdb to 2020 to 2022). The study in broad terms: The collaborator samples originated in the United States, Italy and Spain and spanned the acute and convalescent phases of COVID-19. The material from the prospective study consisted of cDNA or gDNA derived from T cells, B-cell-depleted T cells, or PBMCs. Subjects who had been exposed to COVID-19, were actively infected with it, or had recovered from it provided the deeply sampled blood TCRbeta repertoires that made up the dataset. A freely available public database, intended as a resource for researchers studying the immune response to SARS-CoV-2, is where the repertoires were released. The samples were drawn from the first 160 participants of the ongoing ImmuneRACE study and from about 1,200 subjects provided by 6 global collaborators. The sample metadata nearly always contained a de-identified subject ID, COVID-19 status, age in years and sex. Where available, HLA class I and class II types were taken from metadata supplied by the sample provider and were not determined by assay-based typing.

TCRbeta CDR3 regions were amplified from genomic DNA by means of the immunoSEQ Assay, a bias-controlled multiplex PCR. The authors' pipeline ran thus. Nucleated cell counts per sample were estimated from amplification of reference gene primers within the assay. To quantify the absolute abundance of each unique TCRbeta CDR3 rearrangement, sequence reads were collapsed and filtered. For each sample, productive Simpson clonality was calculated as the square root of Simpson's diversity index across productive rearrangements. In its TCRdb copy, this immuneACCESS table keeps in-frame sequences only and misses some clones. Where compared with another copy, unresolved V genes explain less than half of these, and the others have no known cause. That table supplies the V and J calls and clone size; D and trimming were determined from the DNA. For this sample there are some 96,000 clones; about 88% appear just once. About 7.4% of the sample goes to the ten largest clones.

As for this clone: What this receptor recognizes is not known. The input lacks base qualities; no much larger clone sits a single base away.

General findings and caveats noted by the study authors: Clinical and demographic metadata were provided uncurated, with the amount varying by source and participant.

Collaborating institutions collected whole blood in K2EDTA tubes following their own protocols. For TCRbeta analysis, collaborators shipped samples as frozen whole blood, isolated PBMCs, or DNA extracted from either of those sample types. The CDR3 goes from the cysteine to the phenylalanine over 18 residues. CDR3 DNA only is kept here, 54 bases in frame from base 1. V gives up 5 bases and J gives up 4 bases, and the segment between their germline ends measures 23 bases. CDR1 and CDR2, looked up from the germline V gene, are SGHVS and FQNEAQ. This receptor was identified in a man aged 25 to 45 in a cohort sampled during active COVID-19. The sample taken for sequencing was peripheral blood. Recombination joined TRBV7-8 with TRBJ2-2; TRBD2 could be the D gene, as 5 bases match. In nucleotides, the sequence is TGTGCCAGCAGCGCTCTAGCTCCTATTTCCCGGAGCACCGGGGAGCTGTTTTTT. Its protein reads: CASSALAPISRSTGELFF.